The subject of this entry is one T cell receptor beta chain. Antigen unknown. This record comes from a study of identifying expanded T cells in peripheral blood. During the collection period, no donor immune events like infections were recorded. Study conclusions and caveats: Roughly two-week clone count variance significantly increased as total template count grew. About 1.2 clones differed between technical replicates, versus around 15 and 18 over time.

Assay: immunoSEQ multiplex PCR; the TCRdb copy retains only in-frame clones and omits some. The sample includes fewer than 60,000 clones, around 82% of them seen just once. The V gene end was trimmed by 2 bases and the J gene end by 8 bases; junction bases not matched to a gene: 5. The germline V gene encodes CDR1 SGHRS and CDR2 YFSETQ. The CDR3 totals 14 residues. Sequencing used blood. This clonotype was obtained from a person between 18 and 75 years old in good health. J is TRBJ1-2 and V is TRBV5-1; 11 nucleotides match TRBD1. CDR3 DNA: TGCGCCAGCAGCTTAAAGGACAGGGGGCCGGGCTACACCTTC. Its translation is CASSLKDRGPGYTF.